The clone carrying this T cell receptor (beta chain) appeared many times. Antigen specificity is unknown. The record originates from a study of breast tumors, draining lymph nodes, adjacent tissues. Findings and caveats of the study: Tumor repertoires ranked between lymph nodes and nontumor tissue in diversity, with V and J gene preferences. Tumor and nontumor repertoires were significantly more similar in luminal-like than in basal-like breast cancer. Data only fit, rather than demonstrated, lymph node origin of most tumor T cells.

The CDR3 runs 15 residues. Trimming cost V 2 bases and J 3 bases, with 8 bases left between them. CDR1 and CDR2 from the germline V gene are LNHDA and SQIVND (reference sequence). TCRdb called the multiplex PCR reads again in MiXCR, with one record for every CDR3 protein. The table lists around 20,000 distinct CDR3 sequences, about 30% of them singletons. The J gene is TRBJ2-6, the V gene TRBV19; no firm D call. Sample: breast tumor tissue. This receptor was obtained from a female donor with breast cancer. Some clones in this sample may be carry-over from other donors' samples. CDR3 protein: CASSIRRVGANVLTF. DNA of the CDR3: TGTGCCAGTAGTATAAGAAGGGTTGGGGCCAACGTCCTGACTTTC.